These 24 T cell receptor beta chains share one sample of origin, sequenced in a study of shared clonotypes between healthy human individuals. Terminally differentiated effector memory CD45RA+ cells were excluded from the naive CD8 cells, which were CD45RO-negative and positively selected for CCR7. Clones were read by immunoSEQ multiplex PCR, and TCRdb kept only the in-frame ones, dropping some. The data contain a few hundred thousand clones, around 95% of them singletons. Specimen: naive CD8+ T cells sorted from blood. All receptors come from a woman in her twenties or thirties in good health.

The genes are TRBV28 and TRBJ2-4; D gene uncertain. Germline V gene lookup returns CDR1 MDHEN and CDR2 SYDVKM. The CDR3 runs to 16 residues. V shed 4 bases and J shed 4 bases, with 17 bases lying between them. The CDR3 protein is CASSSPYGPPKNIQYF. DNA for the CDR3: TGTGCCAGCAGTTCCCCTTATGGGCCACCGAAAAACATTCAGTACTTC. The full variable domain, in which reference TRBV28 and TRBJ2-4 provide the parts outside the CDR3, is DVKVTQSSRYLVKRTGEKVFLECVQDMDHENMFWYRQDPGLGLRLIYFSYDVKMKEKGDIPEGYSVSREKKERFSLILESASTNQTSMYLCASSSPYGPPKNIQYFGAGTRLSVL.

This chain uses TRBV28 with TRBJ2-1; D call uncertain. V lost 7 bases, J lost 5 bases, and 27 bases lay in between. This CDR3 has 18 residues. CDR1 and CDR2 from the germline V gene are MDHEN and SYDVKM. DNA of the CDR3: TGTGCCAGCACCCTATATGTACAGTCAGCAGGAATTGACAATGAGCAGTTCTTC. Translating it yields CASTLYVQSAGIDNEQFF.

This clone was seen a single time. This sequence joins TRBV15 and TRBJ1-1; the D is unclear. The CDR3 is made up of 13 amino acids. The germline V gene encodes CDR1 LNHNV and CDR2 YYDKDF (reference sequence). The V end lost 5 bases, the J end lost 3 bases, and 10 bases lay between the germline ends. The DNA for the CDR3 is TGTGCCACCAGCCGGGTTCGGGACACTGAAGCTTTCTTT. Protein product: CATSRVRDTEAFF.

This clone showed up just once. CDR3 sequence (DNA): TGTGCCAGCAGCTCGGACGCCAGGGCGGCTAATGAAAAACTGTTTTTT. It is translated as CASSSDARAANEKLFF. The chain employs TRBV7-9 and TRBJ1-4, with D possibly being TRBD1 (5 bases). This CDR3 region has 16 residues. The germline V gene encodes CDR1 SEHNR and CDR2 FQNEAQ (reference sequence). Trimming left V 4 bases short and J 3 bases short, with 15 bases between.

This sequence joins TRBV7-6 and TRBJ2-1; possibly TRBD1 for D (6 bases). This CDR3 contains 16 residues. V was clipped by 5 bases and J by 0 bases, with 14 bases between them. Germline V gene data show CDR1 as SGHVS and CDR2 as FNYEAQ. The CDR3 region has the DNA TGTGCCAGCAGCCCACCAGGGGCGAGCTCCTACAATGAGCAGTTCTTC. Protein: CASSPPGASSYNEQFF.

The chain couples TRBV18 to TRBJ1-1; TRBD1 agrees at 8 bases. After removal of 1 base from V and 1 base from J, the junction contained 5 bases not matched to a gene. There are 16 residues in the CDR3. Germline CDR1 reads KGHSH; CDR2 reads LQKENI. The CDR3 loop is CASSPRDRRRNTEAFF. CDR3 in DNA: TGTGCCAGCTCACCACGGGACAGGCGCCGGAACACTGAAGCTTTCTTT.

In this sample, this clone turned up once. The chain carries TRBV28 and TRBJ2-1; 10 positions agree with TRBD2. The CDR3 sequence is 16 residues long. Per germline, CDR1 MDHEN and CDR2 SYDVKM. J lost 1 base, V lost 8 bases, and 8 bases had no gene match. CDR3 nucleotides: TGTGCCAGCGAGAGAGGAGCGGGAGGGTCCTACAATGAGCAGTTCTTC. Residues: CASERGAGGSYNEQFF. Drawing the rest from reference TRBV28 and TRBJ2-1, the complete variable domain is DVKVTQSSRYLVKRTGEKVFLECVQDMDHENMFWYRQDPGLGLRLIYFSYDVKMKEKGDIPEGYSVSREKKERFSLILESASTNQTSMYLCASERGAGGSYNEQFFGPGTRLTVL.

The CDR3 coding sequence is TGTGCCAGCAGTTCCTCTGGGGACACCTACGAGCAGTACTTC. Protein sequence: CASSSSGDTYEQYF. The V and J genes are TRBV28 and TRBJ2-7; possible D gene TRBD1, 6 bases. CDR3 length: 14 amino acids. Germline V lookup: CDR1 MDHEN, CDR2 SYDVKM. Trimming shortened V by 4 bases and J by 2 bases, and 12 bases separated the two germline ends.

This chain joins TRBV19 and TRBJ2-7; D call uncertain. The CDR3 is 13 residues long. V lost 2 bases and J lost 2, with 7 bases in between. Germline CDR1 is LNHDA and CDR2 is SQIVND (reference sequence). CDR3 loop: CASSIQPAYEQYF. CDR3 sequence (DNA): TGTGCCAGTAGTATACAACCCGCCTACGAGCAGTACTTC. The whole variable domain, filled in from reference TRBV19 and TRBJ2-7, reads DGGITQSPKYLFRKEGQNVTLSCEQNLNHDAMYWYRQDPGQGLRLIYYSQIVNDFQKGDIAEGYSVSREKKESFPLTVTSAQKNPTAFYLCASSIQPAYEQYFGPGTRLTVT.

The chain couples TRBV15 to TRBJ1-1, with D possibly TRBD1 on 5 matching bases. V was clipped by 5 bases and J by 3 bases, with 10 bases between them. This CDR3 spans 13 amino acids. CDR1 is LNHNV, CDR2 YYDKDF, per germline (reference sequence). CDR3 region: CATSDGTDTEAFF. Written as DNA, the CDR3 is TGTGCCACCAGCGACGGGACCGACACTGAAGCTTTCTTT.

This chain joins TRBV11-2 and TRBJ2-5; D not resolved. CDR3 size: 11 residues. Trimming took off 3 bases at V and 5 bases at J, with 4 bases between the two ends. The germline CDR1 and CDR2 sequences are SGHAT and FQNNGV. The CDR3 spells CASSLRETQYF. DNA of the CDR3: TGTGCCAGCAGCTTGAGGGAGACCCAGTACTTC.

The chain recombines TRBV5-8 with TRBJ2-4; D unresolved. The CDR3 consists of 16 residues. From germline, CDR1 is SGHTS and CDR2 YDEGEE. Trimming stripped 0 bases from V and 0 bases from J, with 10 bases between. DNA of the CDR3: TGTGCCAGCAGCTTGGACGCTGAACTAGCCAAAAACATTCAGTACTTC. The encoded protein is CASSLDAELAKNIQYF.

The V call is TRBV29-1, the J call TRBJ2-7; perhaps TRBD1 as D (6 bases). The length of the CDR3 is 13 residues. The germline V gene has CDR1 SQVTM and CDR2 ANQGSEA. Trimming removed 7 bases at V and 3 bases at J, with 16 bases between. In nucleotides, the CDR3 is TGCAGCGCACTACAGGGAACTGGCTACGAGCAGTACTTC. Its translation is CSALQGTGYEQYF.

The chain recombines TRBV9 with TRBJ2-2; 7 bases fit TRBD2. Trimming took 4 bases from V and 5 from J; bases not matched to a gene: 5. The CDR3 totals 14 residues. Germline loops: CDR1 SGDLS, CDR2 YYNGEE. The CDR3 nucleotides read TGTGCCAGCAGCACCTACGGGGGGACCGGGGAGCTGTTTTTT. Amino acid sequence: CASSTYGGTGELFF.

The J gene is TRBJ2-7, the V gene TRBV19; no definite D call. Germline-derived CDR1 and CDR2 are LNHDA and SQIVND (reference sequence). CDR3 length: 14 residues. V was pared by 6 bases and J by 2 bases, with 14 bases between. In DNA, the CDR3 is TGTGCCAGTAGCCTCCTGAATGGGGCCTACGAGCAGTACTTC. This gives the protein CASSLLNGAYEQYF.

The chain links TRBV7-9 to TRBJ2-2; D not certain. Germline assignment: CDR1 SEHNR and CDR2 FQNEAQ (reference sequence). The V end was cut by 5 bases, the J end by 0 bases, with 4 bases between. This CDR3 contains 13 residues. DNA for the CDR3: TGTGCCAGCAGCCCAGCGAACACCGGGGAGCTGTTTTTT. Translated: CASSPANTGELFF.

The gene calls are TRBV25-1 and TRBJ2-2, with D possibly matching TRBD1 (6 bases). Trimming pared 1 base from V and 1 base from J, leaving 10 bases between. The germline gives CDR1 MGHDK, CDR2 SYGVNS. CDR3 size: 16 residues. In nucleotides, the CDR3 is TGTGCCAGCAGTGAATTGGCAGGGGTGAACACCGGGGAGCTGTTTTTT. This encodes CASSELAGVNTGELFF.

To note about this clone: This CDR3 is also generated by other DNA sequences in the sample. The chain couples TRBV27 to TRBJ2-1; D may be TRBD1 (6 bases). The CDR3 spans 14 residues. V lost 5 bases to trimming and J lost 3 bases, with 11 bases between them. Per the germline V gene, CDR1 is MNHEY and CDR2 is SMNVEV (reference sequence). This chain's CDR3 is CASSPRDNYNEQFF. The CDR3 bases are TGTGCCAGCAGTCCACGGGACAACTACAATGAGCAGTTCTTC.

This clone was detected only once. The chain joins TRBV7-9 to TRBJ1-2, with TRBD1 matching over 11 bases. The germline CDR1 and CDR2 sequences are SEHNR and FQNEAQ (reference sequence). The J segment lost 7 bases and the V segment lost 1 base, leaving 2 bases of the junction unmatched. This CDR3 spans 14 amino acids. The CDR3 DNA reads as TGTGCCAGCAGCTTAGGGACAGGGGGCTCTGGCTACACCTTC. This encodes CASSLGTGGSGYTF.

V gene TRBV28 combines with J gene TRBJ2-7; 7 nucleotides match TRBD1. CDR1 is MDHEN and CDR2 is SYDVKM in the germline V gene. The CDR3 totals 14 residues. V trimming: 1 base; J trimming: 3 bases; junction bases outside the gene matches: 3. CDR3 protein: CASSLFDRVYEQYF. CDR3 nucleotide sequence: TGTGCCAGCAGTTTATTCGACAGGGTCTACGAGCAGTACTTC.

The V and J genes are TRBV6-1 and TRBJ2-7, with 12 positions matching TRBD1. V shed 1 base and J 2 bases; nucleotides not matched to a gene: 0. Germline V gene data show CDR1 as MNHNS and CDR2 as SASEGT. The CDR3 consists of 15 residues. The CDR3 loop reads CASSEGDRGPYEQYF. CDR3 nucleotide sequence: TGTGCCAGCAGTGAAGGGGACAGGGGGCCCTACGAGCAGTACTTC.

The chain combines TRBV28 with TRBJ2-7; 7 bases map to TRBD2. This CDR3 is built from 15 residues. The trim removed 6 bases at V and 3 bases at J, leaving 11 bases unmatched. Germline V gene data show CDR1 as MDHEN and CDR2 as SYDVKM. DNA for the CDR3: TGTGCCAGCAGAGGTCCATGGGACTACCACTACGAGCAGTACTTC. It translates to CASRGPWDYHYEQYF.

The V gene is TRBV27, the J gene TRBJ1-2; TRBD1 aligns across 7 bases. The CDR3 runs 15 residues. The ends lost 4 bases at V and 5 bases at J; junction bases unmatched: 10. Germline V lookup: CDR1 MNHEY, CDR2 SMNVEV (reference sequence). The CDR3 DNA sequence: TGTGCCAGCAGTTGGGGAGGACAGGCCTTTTATGGCTACACCTTC. Protein product: CASSWGGQAFYGYTF.

V is TRBV6-6 and J is TRBJ2-3; 9 nucleotides agree with TRBD2. The CDR3 extends over 15 amino acids. CDR1 and CDR2 (germline): MNHNY, SVGAGI (reference sequence). V was pared by 5 bases and J by 3 bases, with 6 bases of the junction left unmatched. CDR3 coding DNA: TGTGCCAGCAGTGCCAGCGGGAGGTGGACAGATACGCAGTATTTT. As protein: CASSASGRWTDTQYF.